The text below deals with one T cell receptor beta chain. The antigen remains unidentified. The CDR3 extends over 15 amino acids. V dropped 2 bases and J dropped 2; count of bases not matched to a gene: 3. From germline, CDR1 is MDHEN and CDR2 SYDVKM. This record belongs to a study of cytomegalovirus exposure and HLA in healthy donors. Study-level results: With later analysis, a missense DCLRE1C variant became linked to TCR beta V- and J-gene trimming. Productive rates of about 90% or about 30% were seen for most TCR beta V segments in an earlier analysis.

PCR was performed using 60 Vbeta and 13 Jbeta primers. Clones were read by immunoSEQ multiplex PCR, and TCRdb kept only the in-frame ones, dropping some. The table lists about 110,000 clones. The TCR originated in a man between 25 and 39 years old in good health and CMV-seronegative. The V call is TRBV28, the J call TRBJ2-3; 8 bases align to TRBD1. The sequenced sample was PBMCs. CDR3 sequence: CASSLQGAPTDTQYF. Here the CDR3 DNA reads TGTGCCAGCAGTTTACAGGGGGCTCCCACAGATACGCAGTATTTT. Together with reference TRBV28 and TRBJ2-3, the CDR3 gives the full variable domain: DVKVTQSSRYLVKRTGEKVFLECVQDMDHENMFWYRQDPGLGLRLIYFSYDVKMKEKGDIPEGYSVSREKKERFSLILESASTNQTSMYLCASSLQGAPTDTQYFGPGTRLTVL.